Detailed here is one TCR beta chain. Deletions cut 4 bases from V and 3 bases from J, with 14 bases between. The CDR3 is 14 amino acids. Germline V gene sequence: CDR1 SGHRS, CDR2 YFSETQ. TCRdb used MiXCR to reprocess the RT-PCR reads, holding one entry per CDR3 protein. This sample carries 650,000 to 800,000 distinct CDR3 sequences, 12% to 15% of them seen once, and the ten largest clones take roughly 3.6%. The sequencing input was memory CD4+ T cells from blood. The receptor comes from a female donor in good health, serving as a healthy control. V gene TRBV5-1 combines with J gene TRBJ2-7; no firm D call. CDR3 sequence: CASSQGNSNYEQYF. CDR3 in DNA: TGCGCCAGCAGCCAAGGTAACAGCAACTACGAGCAGTACTTC.